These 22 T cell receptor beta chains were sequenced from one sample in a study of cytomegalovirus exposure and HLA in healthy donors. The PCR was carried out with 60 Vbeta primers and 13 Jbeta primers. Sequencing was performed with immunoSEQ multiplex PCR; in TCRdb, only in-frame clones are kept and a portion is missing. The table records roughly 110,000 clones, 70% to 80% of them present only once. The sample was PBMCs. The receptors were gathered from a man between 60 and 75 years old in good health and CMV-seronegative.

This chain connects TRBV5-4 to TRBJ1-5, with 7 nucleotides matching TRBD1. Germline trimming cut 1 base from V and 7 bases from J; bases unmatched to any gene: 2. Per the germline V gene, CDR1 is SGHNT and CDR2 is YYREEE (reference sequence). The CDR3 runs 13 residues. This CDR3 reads CASSLQGDQPQHF. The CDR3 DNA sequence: TGTGCCAGCAGCTTGCAGGGGGACCAGCCCCAGCATTTT.

The CDR3 reads CASRLGSGVGPQEGYF. The CDR3 DNA is TGTGCCAGCAGACTGGGCAGTGGTGTAGGGCCCCAAGAGGGGTACTTC. The chain carries TRBV2 and TRBJ2-5, with a possible D match to TRBD2 (5 bases). This CDR3 spans 16 amino acids. V was trimmed by 6 bases and J by 13 bases, leaving 30 bases between them. The V gene's germline CDR1 is SNHLY and CDR2 FYNNEI.

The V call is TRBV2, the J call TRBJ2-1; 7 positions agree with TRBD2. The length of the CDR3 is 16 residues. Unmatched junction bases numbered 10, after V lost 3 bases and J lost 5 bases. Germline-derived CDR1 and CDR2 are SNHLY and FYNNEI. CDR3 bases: TGTGCCAGCAGTGACCCCTGGGCGGGGGTCAACAATGAGCAGTTCTTC. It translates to CASSDPWAGVNNEQFF.

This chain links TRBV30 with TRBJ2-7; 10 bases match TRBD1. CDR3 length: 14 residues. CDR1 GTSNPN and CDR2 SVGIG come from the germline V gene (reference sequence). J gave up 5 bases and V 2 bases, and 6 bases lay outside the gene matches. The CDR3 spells CAWSTGQGPHEQYF. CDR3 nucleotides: TGTGCCTGGAGTACGGGACAGGGGCCCCACGAGCAGTACTTC.

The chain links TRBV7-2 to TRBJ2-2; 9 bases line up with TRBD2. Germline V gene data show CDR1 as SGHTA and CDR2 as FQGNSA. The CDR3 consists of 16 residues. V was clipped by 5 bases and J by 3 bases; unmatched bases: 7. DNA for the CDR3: TGTGCCAGCAGCCCCACCGCGGGGGGGTACACCGGGGAGCTGTTTTTT. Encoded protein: CASSPTAGGYTGELFF.

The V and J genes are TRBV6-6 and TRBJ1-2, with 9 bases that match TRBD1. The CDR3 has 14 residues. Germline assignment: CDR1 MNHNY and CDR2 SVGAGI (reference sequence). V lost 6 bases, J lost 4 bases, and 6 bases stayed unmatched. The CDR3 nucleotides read TGTGCCAGCAGCCTCGGACAGGGGCCCTATGGCTACACCTTC. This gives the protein CASSLGQGPYGYTF.

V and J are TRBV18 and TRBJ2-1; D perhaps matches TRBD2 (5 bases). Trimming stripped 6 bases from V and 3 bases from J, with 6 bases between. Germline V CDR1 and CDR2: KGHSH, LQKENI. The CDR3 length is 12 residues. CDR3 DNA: TGTGCCAGCTCCCGGGGCTACAATGAGCAGTTCTTC. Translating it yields CASSRGYNEQFF. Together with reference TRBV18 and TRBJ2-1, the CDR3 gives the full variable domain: NAGVMQNPRHLVRRRGQEARLRCSPMKGHSHVYWYRQLPEEGLKFMVYLQKENIIDESGMPKERFSAEFPKEGPSILRIQQVVRGDSAAYFCASSRGYNEQFFGPGTRLTVL.

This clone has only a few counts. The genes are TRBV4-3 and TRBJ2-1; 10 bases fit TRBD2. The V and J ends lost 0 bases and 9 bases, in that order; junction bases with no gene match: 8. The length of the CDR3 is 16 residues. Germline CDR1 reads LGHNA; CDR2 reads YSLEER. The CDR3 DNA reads TGCGCCAGCAGCCAAGATTTTCTAGCGGGGGTATCTGAGCAGTTCTTC. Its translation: CASSQDFLAGVSEQFF.

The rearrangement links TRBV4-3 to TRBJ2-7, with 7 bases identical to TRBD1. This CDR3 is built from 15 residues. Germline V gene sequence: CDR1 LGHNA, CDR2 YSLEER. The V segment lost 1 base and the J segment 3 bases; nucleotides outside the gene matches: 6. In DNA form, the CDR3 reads TGCGCCAGCAGCCAAGGACGGACAGGCGACTACGAGCAGTACTTC. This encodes CASSQGRTGDYEQYF.

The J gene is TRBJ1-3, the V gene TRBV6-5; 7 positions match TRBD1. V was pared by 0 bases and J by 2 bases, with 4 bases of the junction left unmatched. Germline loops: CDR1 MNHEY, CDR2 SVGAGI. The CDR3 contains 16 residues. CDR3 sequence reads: CASSYSGRGTGNTIYF. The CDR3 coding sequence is TGTGCCAGCAGTTACTCCGGCAGGGGGACTGGAAACACCATATATTTT.

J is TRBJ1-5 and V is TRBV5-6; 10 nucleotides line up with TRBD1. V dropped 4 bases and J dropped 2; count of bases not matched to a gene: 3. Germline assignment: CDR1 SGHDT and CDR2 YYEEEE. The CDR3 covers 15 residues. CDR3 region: CASSTGTGGNQPQHF. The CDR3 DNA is TGTGCCAGCAGCACCGGGACAGGGGGCAATCAGCCCCAGCATTTT.

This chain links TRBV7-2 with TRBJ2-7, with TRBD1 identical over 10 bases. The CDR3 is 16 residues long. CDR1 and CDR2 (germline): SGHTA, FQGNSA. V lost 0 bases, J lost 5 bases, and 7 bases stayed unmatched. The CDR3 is CASSLAPGTGDDEQYF. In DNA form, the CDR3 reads TGTGCCAGCAGCTTAGCTCCAGGGACAGGGGATGACGAGCAGTACTTC.

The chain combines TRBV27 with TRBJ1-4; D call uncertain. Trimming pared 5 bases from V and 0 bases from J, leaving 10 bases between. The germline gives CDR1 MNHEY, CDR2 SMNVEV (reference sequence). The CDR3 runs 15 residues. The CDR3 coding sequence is TGTGCCAGCAGTCCCCGTGTTGCAACTAATGAAAAACTGTTTTTT. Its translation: CASSPRVATNEKLFF.

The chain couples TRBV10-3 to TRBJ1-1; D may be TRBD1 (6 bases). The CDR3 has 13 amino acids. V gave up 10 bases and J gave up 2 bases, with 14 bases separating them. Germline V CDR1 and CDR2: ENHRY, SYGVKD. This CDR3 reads CANSGETNTEAFF. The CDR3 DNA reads TGTGCCAACTCAGGGGAAACCAACACTGAAGCTTTCTTT.

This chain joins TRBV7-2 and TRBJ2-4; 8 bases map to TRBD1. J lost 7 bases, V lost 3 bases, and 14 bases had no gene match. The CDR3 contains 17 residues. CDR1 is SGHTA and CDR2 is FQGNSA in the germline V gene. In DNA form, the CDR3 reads TGTGCCAGCAGCTTGGTGGCCACAGGGGGGAAAGGGAACATTCAGTACTTC. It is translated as CASSLVATGGKGNIQYF.

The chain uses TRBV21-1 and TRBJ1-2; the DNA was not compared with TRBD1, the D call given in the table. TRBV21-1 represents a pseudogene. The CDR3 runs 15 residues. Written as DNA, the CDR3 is TGTGCCAGCAGCTCCCCCGGGACAGAATTCTATGGCTACACCTTC. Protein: CASSSPGTEFYGYTF.

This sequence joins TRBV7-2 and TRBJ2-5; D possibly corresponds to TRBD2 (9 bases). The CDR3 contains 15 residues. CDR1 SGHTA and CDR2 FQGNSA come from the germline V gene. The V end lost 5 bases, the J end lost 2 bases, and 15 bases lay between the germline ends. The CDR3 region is CASSQGAGGQETQYF. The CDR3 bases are TGTGCCAGCAGCCAGGGGGCGGGGGGGCAAGAGACCCAGTACTTC.

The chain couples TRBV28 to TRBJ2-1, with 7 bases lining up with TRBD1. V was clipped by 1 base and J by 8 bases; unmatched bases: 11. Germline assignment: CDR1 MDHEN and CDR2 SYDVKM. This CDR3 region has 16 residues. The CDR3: CASSLFGAGGRDEQFF. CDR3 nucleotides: TGTGCCAGCAGTTTATTTGGGGCAGGGGGTAGGGATGAGCAGTTCTTC.

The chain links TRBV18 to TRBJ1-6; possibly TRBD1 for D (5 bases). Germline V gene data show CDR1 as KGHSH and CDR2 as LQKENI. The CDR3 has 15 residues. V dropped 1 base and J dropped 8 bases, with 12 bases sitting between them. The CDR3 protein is CASSPLGRDHSPLHF. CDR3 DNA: TGTGCCAGCTCACCACTGGGGAGGGACCATTCACCCCTCCACTTT.

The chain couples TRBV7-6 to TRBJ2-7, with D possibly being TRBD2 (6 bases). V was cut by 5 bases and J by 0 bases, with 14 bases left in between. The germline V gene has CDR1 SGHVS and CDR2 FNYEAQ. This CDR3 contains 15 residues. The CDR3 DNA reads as TGTGCCAGCAGCCCTCAGGCCGGGAGCTCCTACGAGCAGTACTTC. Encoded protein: CASSPQAGSSYEQYF.

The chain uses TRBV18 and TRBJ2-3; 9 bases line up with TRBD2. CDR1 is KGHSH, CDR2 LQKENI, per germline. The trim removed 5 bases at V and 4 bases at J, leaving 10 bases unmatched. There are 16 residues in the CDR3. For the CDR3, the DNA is TGTGCCAGCTCATTTGGTCCTAGCGGGGCGTCAGATACGCAGTATTTT. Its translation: CASSFGPSGASDTQYF.

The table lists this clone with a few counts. The CDR3 bases are TGCGCCAGCAGCATGTCCGGGACAGGGGTCGGGAATGAAAAACTGTTTTTT. Translating gives CASSMSGTGVGNEKLFF. This chain joins TRBV5-1 and TRBJ1-4, with 10 bases lining up with TRBD1. J gave up 5 bases and V 4 bases, and 11 bases lay outside the gene matches. Germline V gene lookup returns CDR1 SGHRS and CDR2 YFSETQ. There are 17 residues in the CDR3.